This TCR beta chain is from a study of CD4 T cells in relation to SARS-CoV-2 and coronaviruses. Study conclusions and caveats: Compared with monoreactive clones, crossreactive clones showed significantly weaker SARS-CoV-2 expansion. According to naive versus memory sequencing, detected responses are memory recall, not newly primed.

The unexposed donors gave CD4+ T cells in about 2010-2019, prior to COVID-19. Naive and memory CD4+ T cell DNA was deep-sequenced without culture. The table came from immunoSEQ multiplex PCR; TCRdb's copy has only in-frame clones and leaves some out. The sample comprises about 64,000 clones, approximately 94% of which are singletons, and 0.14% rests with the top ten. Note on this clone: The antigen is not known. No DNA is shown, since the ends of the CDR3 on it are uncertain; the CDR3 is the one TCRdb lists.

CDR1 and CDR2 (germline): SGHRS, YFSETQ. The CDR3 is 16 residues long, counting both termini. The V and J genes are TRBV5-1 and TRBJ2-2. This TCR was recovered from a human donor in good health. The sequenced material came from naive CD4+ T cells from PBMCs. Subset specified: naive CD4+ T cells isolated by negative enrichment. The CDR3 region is CASSLGSGQATGELFF.